The subject of this entry is one T cell receptor (beta chain). Its target is unknown. CDR1 is KGHDR, CDR2 SFDVKD, per germline. The V gene end was trimmed by 8 bases and the J gene end by 2 bases; junction bases not matched to a gene: 10. This CDR3 is built from 15 residues. The data are from a study of T cell responses to AZD1222 COVID-19 vaccine. General observations from the study: Regions left unmutated in variants are reportedly the target of nearly half of spike-specific TCRs. The donor group comprised mostly white British people and more females; the analysis possibly underestimated clonal diversity.

The repertoire was sequenced with immunoSEQ multiplex PCR; TCRdb's copy has only in-frame clones and lacks some. This table holds 150,000 to 200,000 clones, 90% found once. The specimen comprised peripheral blood, sampled 28 days after the second AZD1222 dose. The V gene is TRBV24-1, the J gene TRBJ2-5, with TRBD2 matching over 7 bases. The TCR originated in an adult who received the AZD1222 COVID-19 vaccine. The CDR3, as DNA: TGTGCCACCAAGGTCCCGTCAGCGGGACAAGAGACCCAGTACTTC. Protein product: CATKVPSAGQETQYF.